This TCR beta chain was found in a study of blood T cell repertoires in COVID-19. Study summary: Collection of acute and convalescent COVID-19 samples took place in the United States, Italy and Spain. T cells, B-cell-depleted T cells, or PBMCs supplied cDNA or gDNA.

This clone is a singleton in its sample. As handled by the study authors: Reference gene primer amplification gave nucleated cell count estimates. Some clones are missing from TCRdb's copy, which holds only in-frame ones; the method was immunoSEQ multiplex PCR. Clone size and V and J calls were adopted from that table, with D and trimming inferred from the DNA. The sample carries 170,000 or so clones, around 90% recorded once. This clonotype was obtained from a man between 35 and 55 years old with active or convalescent COVID-19. The sequenced sample consisted of peripheral blood.

The CDR3 sequence: CASSQGLAGGLVTGELFF. The CDR3 region has the DNA TGTGCCAGCAGCCAAGGACTAGCGGGGGGGCTTGTCACCGGGGAGCTGTTTTTT. This chain connects TRBV3-1 (or the pseudogene TRBV3-2) to TRBJ2-2; TRBD2 aligns across 14 bases. In germline, CDR1 is LGHDT, CDR2 YNNKEL (reference sequence). V shed 1 base and J 4 bases; nucleotides not matched to a gene: 5. The CDR3 runs 18 residues.